This T cell receptor beta chain appears in the sequencing data of a study of Graves' ophthalmopathy and Graves' hyperthyroidism. The overall study: The collection of peripheral blood took place at initial diagnosis, before any treatment. Findings of the study overall: A model built from 13 signatures distinguished ophthalmopathy from stable hyperthyroidism with 87.88% sensitivity and 81.08% specificity.

A few counts support this clonotype. The antigen is unknown. The CDR3 loop spans 16 amino acids. The germline gives CDR1 SGHVS, CDR2 FQNEAQ. Trimming took off 2 bases at V and 10 bases at J, with 18 bases between the two ends. Fresh peripheral blood (about 9 ml) yielded the PBMCs. Scientists amplified the TCR beta CDR3 regions from RNA transcripts. An initial RT-PCR round employing HTBI primers preceded a second-round multiplex PCR. TCRdb analysed the multiplex PCR reads with MiXCR anew, one entry per CDR3 protein. This sample has over 40,000 distinct CDR3 sequences; around 50% occur once, and the top ten carry about 24%.

This TCR derives from an adult man with Graves' ophthalmopathy. The chain joins TRBV7-8 to TRBJ1-6; D possibly corresponds to TRBD1 (6 bases). What was sequenced was peripheral blood. The CDR3 loop is CASSLNQGLLGSPLHF. CDR3 sequence (DNA): TGTGCCAGCAGCTTAAACCAGGGGCTTCTTGGGTCACCCCTCCACTTT.